This TCR beta chain came from a study of CD8 T cells in Susac syndrome. The controls, all healthy donors, were matched for age and sex. Per the germline V gene, CDR1 is PRHDT and CDR2 is FYEKMQ (reference sequence). This CDR3 region has 15 residues. J lost 5 bases, V lost 4 bases, and 9 bases had no gene match. Random hexamers were used to reverse transcribe an amount of about 0.45 to 1 ug RNA. The CDR3 of TCR beta was amplified by immunoSEQ multiplex PCR across 54 Vbeta and 13 Jbeta. One entry per CDR3 protein results from TCRdb running MiXCR on the immunoSEQ multiplex PCR reads. Of under 70,000 distinct CDR3 sequences in the sample, around nine tenths are singletons; the top ten hold roughly 0.2%.

The rearrangement uses TRBV13 and TRBJ2-5; TRBD2 matches 8 bases. The clonotype comes from a human donor in good health. Sample: CD8+ T cells from PBMCs. The CDR3 spells CASSSLGSGEETQYF. CDR3 DNA sequence: TGTGCCAGCAGCTCCCTGGGTAGCGGGGAGGAGACCCAGTACTTC.